This TCR beta chain stems from a study of blood T cell repertoires in COVID-19. Study-wide context: Material from acute and convalescent COVID-19 was sourced from the United States, Italy and Spain.

Of note for this clone: Other DNA sequences in the sample encode the same CDR3.

CDR1 and CDR2 from the germline V gene are SGHTA and FQGNSA. V was clipped by 0 bases and J by 4 bases, with 6 bases between them. The CDR3 loop spans 13 amino acids. Study processing details: Scientists estimated how many nucleated cells there were by amplifying reference gene primers. Using immunoSEQ multiplex PCR, the repertoire was profiled, and TCRdb retains in-frame clones only, with some absent. D and trimming were read from the DNA, whereas the V and J calls and clone size are those reported in that table. This table holds some 150,000 clones, about 81% found once. The receptor comes from a woman between 70 and 85 years old with acute or convalescent COVID-19. Material for sequencing was peripheral blood. The J gene is TRBJ1-1, the V gene TRBV7-2; no clear D gene. The CDR3 region has the DNA TGTGCCAGCAGCTTAGCGCGAGGCACTGAAGCTTTCTTT. Encoded protein: CASSLARGTEAFF.